The T cell receptor (beta chain) under discussion was sequenced for a study of identical twins. The V and J ends lost 5 bases and 0 bases respectively, with 14 bases between them. The CDR3 runs 16 residues. In germline, CDR1 is SGHAT, CDR2 FQNNGV. With regard to this clonotype: Its antigen is still unknown.

TCRdb reanalysed the 5' RACE reads using MiXCR and keeps one entry per CDR3 protein. This sample carries approximately 410,000 distinct CDR3 sequences, about a fifth of them seen once, and the ten largest clones take around 10%. Study findings and constraints: With abundant cord blood beta clonotypes, insertions were fewer; memory repertoires showed no such pattern. The analysis was cross-sectional rather than longitudinal within donors. Out-of-frame beta chain sequences displayed weaker excess sharing between twins.

The sequence was collected from a man between 50 and 59 years old in good health. The rearrangement joins TRBV11-2 to TRBJ1-3; D is perhaps TRBD1 (6 bases). Sequenced: naive T cells sorted from blood. CDR3 nucleotide sequence: TGTGCCAGCAGCACCCGGGACACCTACTCTGGAAACACCATATATTTT. This translates into CASSTRDTYSGNTIYF. Filled out from reference TRBV11-2 and TRBJ1-3, the complete variable domain reads EAGVAQSPRYKIIEKRQSVAFWCNPISGHATLYWYQQILGQGPKLLIQFQNNGVVDDSQLPKDRFSAERLKGVDSTLKIQPAKLEDSAVYLCASSTRDTYSGNTIYFGEGSWLTVV.